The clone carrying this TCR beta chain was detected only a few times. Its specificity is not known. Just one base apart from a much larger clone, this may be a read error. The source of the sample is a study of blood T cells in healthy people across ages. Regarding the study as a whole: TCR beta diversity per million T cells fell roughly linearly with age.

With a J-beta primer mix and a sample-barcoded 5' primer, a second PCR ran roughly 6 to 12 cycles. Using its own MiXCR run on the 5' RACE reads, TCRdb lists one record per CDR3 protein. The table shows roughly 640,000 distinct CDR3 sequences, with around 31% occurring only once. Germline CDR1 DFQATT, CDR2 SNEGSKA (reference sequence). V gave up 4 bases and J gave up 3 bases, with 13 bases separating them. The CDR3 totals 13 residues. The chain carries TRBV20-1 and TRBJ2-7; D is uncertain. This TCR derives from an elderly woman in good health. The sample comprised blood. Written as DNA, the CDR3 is TGCAGTGCTACGAAGGGCCTCCGCTACGAGCAGTACTTC. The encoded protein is CSATKGLRYEQYF.